This T cell receptor beta chain derives from a study of blood T cell repertoires in COVID-19. The protocol was immunoSEQ multiplex PCR, while the TCRdb copy is restricted to in-frame clones and leaves out a portion. In the table there are tens of thousands of clones, 75% to 90% of which are singletons. Looked up from germline, CDR1 is SGDLS and CDR2 is YYNGEE. V was clipped by 3 bases and J by 4 bases, with 14 bases between them. The CDR3 loop spans 15 amino acids. This chain links TRBV9 with TRBJ2-1; tentatively, D is TRBD1 (6 bases). The specimen sequenced was peripheral blood. The source of this sequence is a man aged 80 or over with acute or convalescent COVID-19. The CDR3 loop reads CASSGDGTTYNEQFF. CDR3 coding DNA: TGTGCCAGCAGCGGGGACGGGACAACTTACAATGAGCAGTTCTTC.